One and the same sample provided the 14 T cell receptor beta chains below, sequenced in a study of T cell clonality in common variable immunodeficiency. The data were produced by immunoSEQ multiplex PCR, yet TCRdb's version contains in-frame clones alone and is incomplete. The sample presents roughly 34,000 clones, none singletons. Specimen: peripheral blood mononuclear cells. The receptors were gathered from a person between 18 and 75 years old in good health.

A remark on this clone: The read ends 3 residues before the CDR3 terminus; that terminus is restored from the germline J gene. V gene TRBV2 combines with J gene TRBJ1-4; 7 nucleotides match TRBD1. The CDR3 is 16 residues long. The junction had 8 bases not matched to a gene; V was cut back by 3 bases and J by 4 bases. Germline values: CDR1 SNHLY, CDR2 FYNNEI. The CDR3 sequence: CASSDVQGSDNEKLFF. The part of the CDR3 DNA that was read is TGTGCCAGCAGTGACGTACAGGGGAGTGATAATGAAAAA.

This clone showed up many times. Read coverage stops 3 residues before the CDR3 terminus; the germline J gene supplies the remainder. The chain combines TRBV7-9 with TRBJ1-1; the match to TRBD1 covers 8 bases. The CDR3 is 11 residues long. Germline CDR1 is SEHNR and CDR2 is FQNEAQ (reference sequence). The CDR3: CASSWTGEAFF. The part of the CDR3 DNA that was read is TGTGCCAGCAGCTGGACAGGGGAA.

In its sample, this clone was seen many times. The missing CDR3 end, 3 residues past where the read stops, is filled in from the germline J gene. The rearrangement links TRBV4-1 to TRBJ2-3; D may be TRBD2 (5 bases). CDR1 is MGHRA, CDR2 YSYEKL, per germline. The CDR3 extends over 16 amino acids. Trimming shortened V by 9 bases and J by 4 bases, and 23 bases separated the two germline ends. CDR3 bases read: TGCGCCAGTAGAGACCGGGGTACTTTCGACGCAGATACG. This codes for CASRDRGTFDADT. The entire CDR3 protein reads CASRDRGTFDADTQYF.

This clone appeared many times. The CDR3 end is not reached by the read, which stops 3 residues before it; the germline J gene fills it in. The V and J genes are TRBV19 and TRBJ2-1, with 12 nucleotides matching TRBD2. The CDR3 is made up of 14 amino acids. The germline V gene encodes CDR1 LNHDA and CDR2 SQIVND (reference sequence). V trimming: 9 bases; J trimming: 2 bases; junction bases outside the gene matches: 2. The CDR3 spells CASRLAGAYNEQFF. The sequenced CDR3 bases are TGTGCCAGCCGACTAGCGGGAGCCTACAATGAG.

This clone has only a few counts. The CDR3 is cut off 3 residues early in the read; its end comes from the germline J gene. The V gene is TRBV5-1, the J gene TRBJ2-3, with D possibly being TRBD1 (6 bases). There are 12 residues in the CDR3. The V gene's germline CDR1 is SGHRS and CDR2 YFSETQ. The part of the CDR3 DNA that was read is TGCGCCAGCAGCTCCCCTCAGGGGACG. Protein sequence: CASSSPQGT. In full, the CDR3 is CASSSPQGTQYF.

This clone was recorded many times. From the germline J gene comes the end of the CDR3, since the read stops 3 residues before it. The chain uses TRBV29-1 and TRBJ1-1; D gene ambiguous. Trimming cost V 5 bases and J 1 base, with 8 bases left between them. This CDR3 region has 12 residues. Germline CDR1 is SQVTM and CDR2 is ANQGSEA. CDR3 residues: CSVTTKNTEAFF. Partial CDR3 DNA: TGCAGCGTTACTACGAAGAACACTGAA.

This clone was counted many times. The CDR3 extends 3 residues past the end of the read, so its final part is completed from the germline J gene. The chain has TRBV30 and TRBJ1-1, with D unclear. This CDR3 comprises 15 residues. V was cut by 0 bases and J by 1 base, with 12 bases left in between. Germline V gives CDR1 GTSNPN, CDR2 SVGIG (reference sequence). Incomplete CDR3 DNA: TGTGCCTGGAGTGTATTAGTAACCCCGAACACTGAA. Translation: CAWSVLVTPNTE. The full CDR3 reads CAWSVLVTPNTEAFF.

This clone was recorded many times. CDR3 DNA (partial): TGTGCCAGCAATAACAGGGGGCGGTCACCC. It codes for CASNNRGRSP. The CDR3, in full, reads CASNNRGRSPLHF. The chain is built from TRBV12-3 or TRBV12-4 and TRBJ1-6, with TRBD1 matching 9 bases. The CDR3 is cut off 3 residues early in the read; its end comes from the germline J gene. The V segment lost 7 bases and the J segment 10 bases; nucleotides outside the gene matches: 5. CDR3 length: 13 residues.

This clone has a count of ten or more. The read terminates 3 residues before the CDR3 end, so the remaining end is supplied by the germline J gene. This chain connects TRBV10-1 to TRBJ1-3, with 7 nucleotides matching TRBD1. Germline V gives CDR1 WNHNN, CDR2 SYGVQD (reference sequence). V was pared by 3 bases and J by 2 bases, with 10 bases of the junction left unmatched. This CDR3 has 17 amino acids. This CDR3 reads CASSEGRGIGAGNTIYF. CDR3 DNA, as far as it was read: TGCGCCAGCAGTGAAGGCAGGGGGATAGGGGCTGGAAACACC.

This clone has a count of ten or more. One end of the junction varies from germline; a read error may be responsible. The read ends 3 residues early relative to the CDR3; the germline J gene fills the gap. The chain links TRBV4-2 to TRBJ2-7; D is unclear. Germline CDR1 LGHNA, CDR2 YNFKEQ. CDR3 length equals 14 residues. The DNA read from the CDR3 is TGCGCCAGCAGCCAAGATACTCGTCCCTACGAG. It specifies CASSQDTRPYE. The full CDR3 protein reads CASSQDTRPYEQYF.

This clone was observed at least ten times. Sequencing ends 3 residues short of the CDR3 end; the germline J gene provides the rest. This rearrangement joins TRBV12-3 or TRBV12-4 to TRBJ2-7; 12 bases match TRBD1. The CDR3 spans 17 residues. The ends lost 6 bases at V and 0 bases at J; junction bases unmatched: 9. The part of the CDR3 DNA that was read is TGTGCCAGCAGCCCGGGACAGGGGGCGGTAGGCTCCTACGAG. It specifies CASSPGQGAVGSYE. The whole CDR3 protein is CASSPGQGAVGSYEQYF.

This clone was recorded at least ten times. With the read ending 3 residues before the CDR3 end, the germline J gene is used to fill in that end. The V call is TRBV7-2, the J call TRBJ1-6; a weak D match, TRBD1 (6 bases). V was trimmed by 6 bases and J by 9 bases, leaving 15 bases between them. CDR3 length: 14 residues. The germline CDR1 and CDR2 sequences are SGHTA and FQGNSA. This chain's CDR3 is CASSAGTMGSPLHF. The sequenced part of the CDR3 DNA is TGTGCCAGCAGTGCCGGGACAATGGGTTCACCC.

This clone has at least ten counts. The CDR3 is CAGATSGPTDTQYF. CDR3 DNA (partial): TGTGCCGGGGCGACTAGCGGACCCACAGATACG. The V and J genes are TRBV7-9 and TRBJ2-3; 9 nucleotides align to TRBD2. The CDR3 is cut off 3 residues early in the read; its end comes from the germline J gene. V dropped 11 bases and J dropped 2; count of bases not matched to a gene: 8. This CDR3 is built from 14 residues. Germline V gene data show CDR1 as SEHNR and CDR2 as FQNEAQ (reference sequence).

This clone was found many times. Read data end 3 residues before the CDR3 end; the end is taken from the germline J gene. This chain links TRBV6-1 with TRBJ2-7, with D perhaps TRBD1 (6 bases). Trimming removed 2 bases from V and 5 bases from J, with 22 bases in between. This CDR3 spans 17 amino acids. Germline V gene lookup returns CDR1 MNHNS and CDR2 SASEGT. The CDR3 sequence: CASSEKGDLRGLDEQYF. The part of the CDR3 DNA that was read is TGTGCCAGCAGTGAAAAGGGGGACCTCCGCGGCCTGGACGAG.